This T cell receptor (beta chain) was observed in a study of PD-L1 blockade in urothelial cancer (dated 2017 in TCRdb). For the wider study: Therapy was started at some point between 2012 and 2014 for all patients, and atezolizumab 1,200 mg was administered intravenously every 3 weeks. Durable clinical benefit was defined as progression-free survival longer than 6 months, and TCR features were also tested against progression-free and overall survival. An ECOG performance status of 0 or 1 was recorded for the patients, and 0 to 3 prior chemotherapy regimens had been received by the patients. In the same patients, pretreatment tumors underwent whole exome sequencing and RNA sequencing in addition to TCR sequencing. The study was an exploratory multi-omic analysis of somatic, immune and clinical correlates of response to PD-L1 blockade with atezolizumab in urothelial cancer. A median of around 150,000 T cells and 80,000 or so unique TCRs was obtained from blood samples, and a median clonality of 0.080 was observed. Blood samples were analyzed at two time points: 3 weeks after treatment start (second dose) and 6 weeks after treatment start. About 10 patients achieved durable clinical benefit and approximately 20 did not. Pretreatment blood TCR-seq was available for twenty-nine patients, at least one posttreatment blood collection was obtained for around 24 patients, and tumor TCR-seq was available for around 24 patients. About 90% of the roughly 29 patients were males with bladder-origin urothelial cancer, and about two thirds of the roughly 30 reported a prior smoking history. Pretreatment tumor samples and matched peripheral blood, collected serially before and after atezolizumab treatment, underwent TCR sequencing. Overall study results and their limits: Among patients with durable benefit, tumor-associated TCR clones showed greater expansion in peripheral blood 3 weeks after treatment started (n ≈ 22, p = 0.022). Improved progression-free and overall survival was associated with having pretreatment peripheral blood TCR clonality below the median. Because the sample size was small (n of about 30) and many exploratory analyses were performed, the results are intended to be hypothesis-generating.

Spanning cysteine to phenylalanine, the CDR3 consists of 15 amino acids. Here the CDR3 DNA is all that survives: 45 bases in frame from base 1. V and J are trimmed by 3 bases and 2 bases, and the gene matches miss 4 bases of the junction. Looking up the germline V gene yields CDR1 SGHTS and CDR2 YDEGEE. About this clone itself: Its antigen is not yet known. The input lacks base qualities; no much larger clone sits a single base away.

This specimen's time point label, interpreted: pretreatment peripheral blood. The cohort comprised around 30 patients with locally advanced or metastatic urothelial carcinoma treated at Memorial Sloan Kettering on a trial protocol. Peripheral blood mononuclear cells were collected pretreatment and during treatment, with between 1 and 8 total time points per patient. The Qiagen DNeasy Blood extraction kit was used to purify genomic DNA from total PBMCs and tumor samples. PBMCs were collected pretreatment and during treatment and were isolated and stored as previously described. To estimate absolute template abundance from read counts, synthetic TCR analog templates were spiked into each PCR. The immunoSEQ assay was used to amplify TCRbeta CDR3 regions from genomic DNA with bias-controlled V and J gene primers. Sequencing of rearranged TCRbeta segments was done at approximately 20X coverage. Per the original workflow: Sequencing errors were corrected by clustering and CDR3s were annotated against IMGT to assign V, D and J genes. Only productive TCRbeta rearrangements were used in downstream analyses, excluding out-of-frame or stop-codon sequences. Clonality was calculated as one minus the Shannon entropy normalized by the log of the number of unique productive sequences. Fisher's exact test with Benjamini-Hochberg correction, using a cutoff of adjusted p below 0.01, was how clones that differed between time points or between blood and tumor were identified. The clones in this table, taken by TCRdb from immuneACCESS, are in-frame only. Not every clone is retained; where verified, under half of the shortfall comes from an unresolved V gene, and the cause of the rest is unknown. The V and J calls and the clone size are those of that table, but D and trimming were determined from the DNA. In this sample the table shows around 82,000 clones, roughly 84% of which occur a single time. The top ten constitute approximately 2% of the sample.

The specimen was PBMCs, collected around atezolizumab (anti-PD-L1) treatment. The chain employs TRBV5-8 and TRBJ1-2; 10 bases in between match TRBD1. This receptor was identified in a man in his 60s with urothelial cancer. The CDR3 reads CASSYTTGGNYGYTF. The DNA sequence is as follows: TGTGCCAGCAGCTATACGACAGGGGGCAACTATGGCTACACCTTC. Reference TRBV5-8 and TRBJ1-2 genes cover what lies past the CDR3, so the full variable domain is EAGVTQSPTHLIKTRGQQATLRCSPISGHTSVYWYQQALGLGLQFLLWYDEGEERNRGNFPPRFSGRQFPNYSSELNVNALELEDSALYLCASSYTTGGNYGYTFGSGTRLTVV.